The next 22 T cell receptor beta chains were all read from a single sample in a study of vaccination and CD4 T cells after COVID-19. An Oncomine TCR Beta short-read assay was used to sequence the DNA from cultured CD4+ T cells. TCRdb re-derived calls from the PCR reads in MiXCR, one entry per CDR3 protein. This sample has around 5,900 distinct CDR3 sequences, with 45% to 60% found just once. Antigens of these TCRs are unknown. Treatment given: 10-day PBMC culture with coronavirus spike peptide pools or control peptides (ViraFEST assay). The source material was CD4+ T cells from blood, cultured in vitro. All receptors derive from a human donor who had recovered from COVID-19.

This clonotype has a handful of counts. The chain combines TRBV5-1 with TRBJ1-6, with 9 bases matching TRBD1. The CDR3 covers 15 residues. Germline V lookup: CDR1 SGHRS, CDR2 YFSETQ. Trimming cost V 4 bases and J 6 bases; bases outside gene matches: 5. CDR3 in DNA: TGCGCCAGCAGCCCTGGGACAGGGAGTAATTCACCCCTCCACTTT. Protein product: CASSPGTGSNSPLHF.

The J gene is TRBJ1-1, the V gene TRBV15; 9 bases line up with TRBD1. This CDR3 is built from 14 residues. Per germline, CDR1 LNHNV and CDR2 YYDKDF (reference sequence). After removal of 3 bases from V and 11 bases from J, the junction contained 10 bases not matched to a gene. CDR3 protein: CATSREQGARGAFF. CDR3 sequence (DNA): TGTGCCACCAGCAGGGAACAGGGGGCGCGTGGGGCTTTCTTT.

This clonotype was detected only a few times. This chain connects TRBV19 to TRBJ1-1; no clear D gene. V was cut by 3 bases and J by 0 bases, with 8 bases left in between. Germline V gene sequence: CDR1 LNHDA, CDR2 SQIVND (reference sequence). This CDR3 is 14 amino acids long. Here the CDR3 DNA reads TGTGCCAGTAGTATCTCATTCATGAACACTGAAGCTTTCTTT. This sequence encodes CASSISFMNTEAFF.

The chain links TRBV20-1 to TRBJ2-5; 9 bases fit TRBD1. Trimming at V came to 1 base and at J to 1 base, leaving 7 bases not matched to a gene. Germline CDR1 reads DFQATT; CDR2 reads SNEGSKA (reference sequence). CDR3 length equals 16 residues. The CDR3 region has the DNA TGCAGTGCTAGAGGTGGGACAGGGACACTCCAAGAGACCCAGTACTTC. Translated, it gives CSARGGTGTLQETQYF.

This clonotype was recorded a few times. The V gene is TRBV6-2 or TRBV6-3, the J gene TRBJ2-2; D gene unclear. Germline V lookup: CDR1 MNHEY, CDR2 SVGEGT. The V and J ends lost 0 bases and 5 bases respectively, with 4 bases between them. This CDR3 comprises 13 residues. For the CDR3, the DNA is TGTGCCAGCAGTTACTCCTGGACCGGGGAGCTGTTTTTT. It encodes CASSYSWTGELFF.

The chain has TRBV11-1 and TRBJ1-6; unclear D gene. The CDR3 totals 16 residues. V was cut by 3 bases and J by 0 bases, with 9 bases left in between. The V gene's germline CDR1 is SGHAT and CDR2 FQDESV (reference sequence). The CDR3 nucleotides are TGTGCCAGCAGCTTGGAACCGAGCTCCTATAATTCACCCCTCCACTTT. Translating gives CASSLEPSSYNSPLHF.

The V gene is TRBV7-3, the J gene TRBJ1-1; D is possibly TRBD1 (5 bases). The germline V gene encodes CDR1 SGHTA and CDR2 FQGTGA. V lost 6 bases, J lost 1 base, and 9 bases lay in between. The CDR3 runs 13 residues. CDR3 loop: CASRSTGNTEAFF. The CDR3 coding sequence is TGTGCCAGCAGATCTACAGGGAACACTGAAGCTTTCTTT.

This clonotype was counted a few times. The rearrangement links TRBV19 to TRBJ1-2; D gene unclear. Germline V lookup: CDR1 LNHDA, CDR2 SQIVND (reference sequence). Trimming removed 6 bases from V and 4 bases from J, with 18 bases in between. This CDR3 contains 15 residues. In DNA form, the CDR3 reads TGTGCCAGTAGCCCCGACCGAAGCCACCCCTATGGCTACACCTTC. Translated: CASSPDRSHPYGYTF.

This clonotype appeared a few times. The DNA of the CDR3 is TGCAGTGCTTCACAGGGGGGAAGGGACACTGAAGCTTTCTTT. Its translation is CSASQGGRDTEAFF. The chain employs TRBV20-1 and TRBJ1-1, with 8 bases lining up with TRBD1. This CDR3 region has 14 residues. The V segment lost 5 bases and the J segment 3 bases; nucleotides outside the gene matches: 8. The germline CDR1 and CDR2 sequences are DFQATT and SNEGSKA (reference sequence).

This clonotype was observed a single time. The chain is built from TRBV11-1 and TRBJ1-3; a weak D match, TRBD1 (5 bases). The CDR3 sequence is 14 residues long. The germline gives CDR1 SGHAT, CDR2 FQDESV (reference sequence). Trimming removed 5 bases from V and 1 base from J, with 9 bases in between. The CDR3 spells CASSIDRSGNTIYF. For the CDR3, the DNA is TGTGCCAGCAGCATTGACAGATCTGGAAACACCATATATTTT.

Only a few counts were recorded for this clonotype. The J gene is TRBJ1-1, the V gene TRBV27, with D perhaps TRBD1 (5 bases). This CDR3 is 13 amino acids long. CDR1 and CDR2 (germline): MNHEY, SMNVEV (reference sequence). Trimming cost V 4 bases and J 1 base, with 7 bases left between them. CDR3 bases: TGTGCCAGCAGTTGGGGGAGGAACACTGAAGCTTTCTTT. Translating it yields CASSWGRNTEAFF.

The chain uses TRBV7-9 and TRBJ2-3, with D unclear. CDR1 is SEHNR and CDR2 is FQNEAQ in the germline V gene (reference sequence). V was cut by 3 bases and J by 2 bases, with 9 bases left in between. The CDR3 sequence is 14 residues long. CDR3 residues: CASSLVRDTDTQYF. Here the CDR3 DNA reads TGTGCCAGCAGCTTGGTCAGAGACACAGATACGCAGTATTTT.

This clonotype was seen only a few times. This rearrangement joins TRBV20-1 to TRBJ1-2, with 11 nucleotides matching TRBD1. The trim removed 6 bases at V and 8 bases at J, leaving 8 bases unmatched. The CDR3 spans 13 residues. The germline CDR1 and CDR2 sequences are DFQATT and SNEGSKA (reference sequence). CDR3 coding DNA: TGCAGTGCCGCGGACAGGGGGCTGGGAGGCTACACCTTC. Protein sequence: CSAADRGLGGYTF.

The CDR3 reads CASRSGRVYEQYF. CDR3 in DNA: TGTGCCAGCAGGAGCGGGAGGGTCTACGAGCAGTACTTC. This chain connects TRBV28 to TRBJ2-7; 10 bases line up with TRBD2. This CDR3 is built from 13 residues. V was pared by 6 bases and J by 3 bases, with 2 bases of the junction left unmatched. The germline V gene encodes CDR1 MDHEN and CDR2 SYDVKM.

CDR3 coding DNA: TGTGCCAGCAGTTACTCGATTGTGAGTGCGCAAGAGACCCAGTACTTC. The encoded protein is CASSYSIVSAQETQYF. This rearrangement joins TRBV6-2 or TRBV6-3 to TRBJ2-5; no clear D gene. CDR3 size: 16 residues. The germline V gene has CDR1 MNHEY and CDR2 SVGEGT. Trimming removed 0 bases from V and 2 bases from J, with 13 bases in between.

This chain uses TRBV27 with TRBJ1-1, with TRBD1 matching over 9 bases. This CDR3 has 16 amino acids. The germline CDR1 and CDR2 sequences are MNHEY and SMNVEV (reference sequence). After removal of 5 bases from V and 1 base from J, the junction contained 8 bases not matched to a gene. CDR3 in DNA: TGTGCCAGCAGTCCCCTGGACAGGGGCACGAACACTGAAGCTTTCTTT. Protein product: CASSPLDRGTNTEAFF.

This CDR3 is CSARWTEREQYF. The CDR3 DNA reads as TGCAGTGCTAGATGGACCGAACGGGAGCAGTACTTC. The rearrangement joins TRBV20-1 to TRBJ2-7, with D unresolved. The length of the CDR3 is 12 residues. With 2 bases removed from V and 7 bases from J, the gap between germline ends came to 12 bases. The germline V gene encodes CDR1 DFQATT and CDR2 SNEGSKA (reference sequence).

The chain links TRBV7-2 to TRBJ2-3, with 9 bases fitting TRBD1. Trimming removed 0 bases from V and 1 base from J; junction bases left unmatched: 5. CDR1 SGHTA and CDR2 FQGNSA come from the germline V gene. The CDR3 totals 17 residues. CDR3 in DNA: TGTGCCAGCAGCTTAGCGAACAGGGGGCTGCGCACAGATACGCAGTATTTT. Translated: CASSLANRGLRTDTQYF. Combining the CDR3 with reference TRBV7-2 and TRBJ2-3 gives the whole variable domain GAGVSQSPSNKVTEKGKDVELRCDPISGHTALYWYRQSLGQGLEFLIYFQGNSAPDKSGLPSDRFSAERTGGSVSTLTIQRTQQEDSAVYLCASSLANRGLRTDTQYFGPGTRLTVL.

The chain carries TRBV6-2 or TRBV6-3 and TRBJ1-1; D gene ambiguous. This CDR3 contains 14 residues. Per germline, CDR1 MNHEY and CDR2 SVGEGT. Trimming left V 4 bases short and J 0 bases short, with 9 bases between. CDR3 sequence reads: CASSFVTVNTEAFF. The CDR3 coding sequence is TGTGCCAGCAGTTTCGTCACAGTGAACACTGAAGCTTTCTTT.

The chain couples TRBV6-2 or TRBV6-3 to TRBJ2-7; 11 bases fit TRBD1. V shed 5 bases, J shed 3 bases, and the junction held 6 bases outside the gene matches. CDR3 size: 15 residues. Germline-derived CDR1 and CDR2 are MNHEY and SVGEGT. The CDR3 here is CASSPGQGVNYEQYF. CDR3 sequence (DNA): TGTGCCAGCAGTCCGGGACAGGGGGTGAACTACGAGCAGTACTTC.

This clonotype was observed a handful of times. The chain carries TRBV7-2 and TRBJ2-3, with D possibly matching TRBD1 (6 bases). Germline CDR1 is SGHTA and CDR2 is FQGNSA. The CDR3 length is 14 residues. The germline V and J ends were trimmed by 2 bases and 2 bases, with 8 bases remaining between them. CDR3 nucleotide sequence: TGTGCCAGCAGCTTAAGGGGGATCACAGATACGCAGTATTTT. Protein: CASSLRGITDTQYF.

In this sample, this clonotype turned up once. This chain connects TRBV15 to TRBJ2-6; TRBD2 matches at 11 bases. The CDR3 has 19 amino acids. Germline V gene lookup returns CDR1 LNHNV and CDR2 YYDKDF (reference sequence). The J segment lost 2 bases and the V segment lost 0 bases, leaving 6 bases of the junction unmatched. CDR3 sequence: CATSREGLAGGTGANVLTF. CDR3 coding DNA: TGTGCCACCAGCAGAGAAGGGCTAGCGGGAGGAACTGGGGCCAACGTCCTGACTTTC.